This T cell receptor beta chain was identified in a study of T cells expressing NK-cell markers. Whole-study context: Cells sorted as CD3+CD56+NKG2C+, CD3+CD56+NKG2C- and CD3+CD56-NKG2C+ T cells supplied the TCR beta repertoires. One of the eight sequenced donors was seronegative, whereas the other seven were HCMV-seropositive. Broader study findings: HCMV specificity of the expanded NKG2C+ T cell clones stayed unclear.

As the method of synthesis, 5'RACE template switching with UMIs yielded TCR beta cDNA. TCRdb derives one entry per CDR3 protein from the 5' RACE reads, leaving out DNA. The sample table sets out 200,000 to 300,000 distinct CDR3 sequences. In the case of this clonotype: Its antigen remains unidentified.

The CDR3 totals 15 residues. Per germline, CDR1 SGHVS and CDR2 FQNEAQ. Sequenced input: blood T cells: a sorted CD56 or NKG2C T cell subset, CD4+ or CD8+ T cells, or bulk PBMC T cells (not recorded which). The J gene is TRBJ2-2, the V gene TRBV7-8; TCRdb outputs TRBD1, but without DNA this stays unchecked. This receptor was obtained from a woman between 18 and 69 years old in good health. The CDR3 region is CASSPTGINSGELFF.